The clone carrying this T cell receptor (beta chain) has just one count. Its antigen is still unknown. The germline V gene encodes CDR1 LNHDA and CDR2 SQIVND (reference sequence). The CDR3 is made up of 12 amino acids. Trimming pared 5 bases from V and 10 bases from J, leaving 14 bases between. These data originate in a study of T cell clonotyping in hematopoietic cell transplantation. The protocol was immunoSEQ multiplex PCR, while the TCRdb copy is restricted to in-frame clones and leaves out a portion. Of approximately 9,000 clones listed, 95% to 97% are singletons. General study results and limits: Few recipient clonotypes overlapped donors; over 97% were de novo at given depth. Pathologically expanded recipient clonotypes increased progressively from day 30 to day 180 as diversity fell.

The material sequenced was peripheral blood mononuclear cells, taken 100 days after allogeneic stem cell transplant. This TCR came from a male patient in his sixties who had an allogeneic stem cell transplant from a related donor, so the T cells may come from the graft donor. Some clones in this sample may be carry-over from other donors' samples. The chain carries TRBV19 and TRBJ1-1; a possible D gene is TRBD1 (5 bases). The CDR3 spells CASSSRERRAFF. The CDR3 coding sequence is TGTGCCAGTAGTTCCAGGGAGAGAAGAGCTTTCTTT.